The entry that follows covers one T cell receptor (beta chain) sequence. Its target is unknown. These data originate in a study of blood T cells in healthy people across ages. Notes on the study in general: Long-lived and aged donors differed, with more naive CD4+ cells and higher diversity in the long-lived. TCR beta diversity tracked closely with naive T cell percentage.

The authors ran a second PCR of 7 to 11 cycles using a sample-barcoded 5' primer and a J-beta primer mix. TCRdb re-derived calls from the 5' RACE reads in MiXCR, one entry per CDR3 protein. The sample consists of around 700,000 distinct CDR3 sequences, roughly 25% of them appearing once. The CDR3 loop spans 16 amino acids. J was trimmed by 1 base and V by 5 bases; bases with no gene match: 8. The germline V gene encodes CDR1 DFQATT and CDR2 SNEGSKA (reference sequence). These data were also filed under a second study, of T cells of mothers and their children.

Specimen: blood. The sequence was collected from a boy younger than 18 in good health. The chain carries TRBV20-1 and TRBJ2-5, with 12 positions matching TRBD2. In nucleotides, the CDR3 is TGCAGTGCTTCCCAGACTAGCGGGAGAGCCCAAGAGACCCAGTACTTC. This encodes CSASQTSGRAQETQYF.